This TCR beta chain is from a study of CD8+CD57+ T cells in acquired aplastic anemia. Study-level information: DNA per sorted CD4+ or CD8+ sample ranged about 0.17 to 27.4 ug, averaging approximately 3.1 ug.

Genomic DNA constituted the template upon which TCR beta VDJ and CDR3 profiling was performed. TCRdb passed the reads through MiXCR, listing each CDR3 protein once. The repertoire holds roughly 61,000 distinct CDR3 sequences, with around 50% as singletons. Broader study findings: In CD8+ cells, Simpson's diversity showed no significant difference between patients and controls.

Of note for this clonotype: Its antigen is as yet unknown.

The sequence derives from a human donor in good health, serving as a control. Source material: sorted CD4+, CD8+, or CD8+CD57+ T cells (not recorded which) from PBMCs.

CDR3 sequence reads: CRIGGHGTDTQYF. DNA for the CDR3: TGCAGGATAGGGGGTCACGGCACAGATACGCAGTATTTT. This chain links TRBV20-1 with TRBJ2-3; D possibly corresponds to TRBD1 (6 bases). In germline, CDR1 is DFQATT, CDR2 SNEGSKA (reference sequence). The CDR3 has 13 amino acids.